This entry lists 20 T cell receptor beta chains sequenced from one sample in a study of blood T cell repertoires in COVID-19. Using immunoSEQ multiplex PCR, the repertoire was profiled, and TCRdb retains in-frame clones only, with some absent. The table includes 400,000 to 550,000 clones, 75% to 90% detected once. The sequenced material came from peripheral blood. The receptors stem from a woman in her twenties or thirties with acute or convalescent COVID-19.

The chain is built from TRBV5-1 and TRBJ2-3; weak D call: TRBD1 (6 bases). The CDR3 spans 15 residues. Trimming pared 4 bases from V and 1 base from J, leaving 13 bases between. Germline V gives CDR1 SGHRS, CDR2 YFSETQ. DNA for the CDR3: TGCGCCAGCAGCCGCCTGGACAGCCGCACAGATACGCAGTATTTT. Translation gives CASSRLDSRTDTQYF.

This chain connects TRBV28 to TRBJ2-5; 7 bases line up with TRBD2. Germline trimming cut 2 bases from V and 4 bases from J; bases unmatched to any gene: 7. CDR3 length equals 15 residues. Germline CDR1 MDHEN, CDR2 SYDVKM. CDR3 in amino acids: CASSLSQGGSETQYF. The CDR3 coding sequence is TGTGCCAGCAGTTTAAGCCAGGGAGGGTCAGAGACCCAGTACTTC.

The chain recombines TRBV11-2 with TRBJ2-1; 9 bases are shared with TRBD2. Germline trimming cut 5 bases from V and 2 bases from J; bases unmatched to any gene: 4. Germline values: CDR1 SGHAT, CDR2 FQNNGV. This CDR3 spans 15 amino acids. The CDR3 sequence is CASSEGLAPYNEQFF. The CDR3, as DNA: TGTGCCAGCAGCGAGGGACTAGCTCCCTACAATGAGCAGTTCTTC. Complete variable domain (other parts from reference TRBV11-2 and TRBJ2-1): EAGVAQSPRYKIIEKRQSVAFWCNPISGHATLYWYQQILGQGPKLLIQFQNNGVVDDSQLPKDRFSAERLKGVDSTLKIQPAKLEDSAVYLCASSEGLAPYNEQFFGPGTRLTVL.

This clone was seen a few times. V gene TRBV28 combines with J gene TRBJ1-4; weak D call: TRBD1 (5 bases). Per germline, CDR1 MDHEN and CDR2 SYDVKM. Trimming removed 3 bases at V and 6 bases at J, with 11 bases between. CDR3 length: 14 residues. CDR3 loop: CASSFSGSYEKLFF. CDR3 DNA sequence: TGTGCCAGCAGTTTCTCAGGGTCCTATGAAAAACTGTTTTTT.

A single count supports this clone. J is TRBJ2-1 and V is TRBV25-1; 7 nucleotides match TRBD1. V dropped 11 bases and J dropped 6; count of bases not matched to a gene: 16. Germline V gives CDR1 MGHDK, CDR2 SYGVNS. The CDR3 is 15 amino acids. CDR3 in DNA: TGTGCCGCAAAGAAAGCAGGGGGTTCTTTCAATGAGCAGTTCTTC. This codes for CAAKKAGGSFNEQFF.

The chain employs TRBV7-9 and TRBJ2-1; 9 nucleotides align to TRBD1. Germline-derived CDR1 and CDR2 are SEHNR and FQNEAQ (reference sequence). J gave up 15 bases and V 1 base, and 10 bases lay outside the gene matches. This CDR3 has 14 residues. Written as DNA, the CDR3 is TGTGCCAGCAGCTTAGTGTCTCCGGGACAGGGTCTGTTCTTC. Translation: CASSLVSPGQGLFF.

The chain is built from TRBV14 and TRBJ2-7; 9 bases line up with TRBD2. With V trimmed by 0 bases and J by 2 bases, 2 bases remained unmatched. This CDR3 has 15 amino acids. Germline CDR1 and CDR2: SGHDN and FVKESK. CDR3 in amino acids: CASSQEGTSPYEQYF. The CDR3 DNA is TGTGCCAGCAGCCAAGAAGGGACTAGCCCCTACGAGCAGTACTTC.

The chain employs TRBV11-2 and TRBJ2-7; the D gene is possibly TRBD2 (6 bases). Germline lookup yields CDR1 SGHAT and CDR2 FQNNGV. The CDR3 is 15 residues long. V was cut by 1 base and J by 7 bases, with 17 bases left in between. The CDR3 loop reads CASSLVGGGVGEQYF. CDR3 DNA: TGTGCCAGCAGCTTAGTGGGAGGTGGGGTGGGGGAGCAGTACTTC.

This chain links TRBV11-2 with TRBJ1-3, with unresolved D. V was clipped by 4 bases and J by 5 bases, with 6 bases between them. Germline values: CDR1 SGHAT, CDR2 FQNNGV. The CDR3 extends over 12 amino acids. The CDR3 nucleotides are TGTGCCAGCAGCTACGCTAGAAACACCATATATTTT. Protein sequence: CASSYARNTIYF.

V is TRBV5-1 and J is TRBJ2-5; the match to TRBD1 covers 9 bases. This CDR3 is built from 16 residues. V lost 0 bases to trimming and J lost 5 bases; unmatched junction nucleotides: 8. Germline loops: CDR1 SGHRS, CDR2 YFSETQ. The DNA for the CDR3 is TGCGCCAGCAGCTTGGCCCCTCCGACAGGGGGGGAGACCCAGTACTTC. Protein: CASSLAPPTGGETQYF.

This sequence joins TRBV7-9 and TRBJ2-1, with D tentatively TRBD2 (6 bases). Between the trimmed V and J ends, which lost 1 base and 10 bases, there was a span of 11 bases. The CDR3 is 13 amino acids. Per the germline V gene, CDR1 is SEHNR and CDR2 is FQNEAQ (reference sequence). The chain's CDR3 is CASSLVAGREQFF. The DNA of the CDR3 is TGTGCCAGCAGCTTAGTGGCGGGGAGGGAGCAGTTCTTC.

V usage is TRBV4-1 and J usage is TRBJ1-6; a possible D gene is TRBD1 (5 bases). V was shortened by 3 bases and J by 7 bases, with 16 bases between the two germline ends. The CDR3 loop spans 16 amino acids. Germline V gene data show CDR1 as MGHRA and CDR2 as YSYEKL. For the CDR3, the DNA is TGCGCCAGCAGCCATCCTGTGGGGGGAGGGAATTCACCCCTCCACTTT. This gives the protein CASSHPVGGGNSPLHF.

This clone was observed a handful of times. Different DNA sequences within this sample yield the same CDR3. The CDR3 coding sequence is TGTGCCAGCTCACCACCTGGACAGGGGGAACATGGCTACACCTTC. The encoded protein is CASSPPGQGEHGYTF. The rearrangement joins TRBV18 to TRBJ1-2; 10 bases map to TRBD1. The germline gives CDR1 KGHSH, CDR2 LQKENI. There are 15 residues in the CDR3. Unmatched junction bases numbered 4, after V lost 0 bases and J lost 6 bases. The full variable domain, its missing parts supplied by reference TRBV18 and TRBJ1-2, is NAGVMQNPRHLVRRRGQEARLRCSPMKGHSHVYWYRQLPEEGLKFMVYLQKENIIDESGMPKERFSAEFPKEGPSILRIQQVVRGDSAAYFCASSPPGQGEHGYTFGSGTRLTVV.

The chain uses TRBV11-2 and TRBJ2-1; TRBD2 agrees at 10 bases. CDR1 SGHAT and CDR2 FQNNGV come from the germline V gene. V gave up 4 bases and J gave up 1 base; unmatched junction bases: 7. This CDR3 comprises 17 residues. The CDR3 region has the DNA TGTGCCAGCAGCTCTCTAGCGGGGGCCCAGTCCTACAATGAGCAGTTCTTC. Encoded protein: CASSSLAGAQSYNEQFF. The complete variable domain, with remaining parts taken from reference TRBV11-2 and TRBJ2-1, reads EAGVAQSPRYKIIEKRQSVAFWCNPISGHATLYWYQQILGQGPKLLIQFQNNGVVDDSQLPKDRFSAERLKGVDSTLKIQPAKLEDSAVYLCASSSLAGAQSYNEQFFGPGTRLTVL.

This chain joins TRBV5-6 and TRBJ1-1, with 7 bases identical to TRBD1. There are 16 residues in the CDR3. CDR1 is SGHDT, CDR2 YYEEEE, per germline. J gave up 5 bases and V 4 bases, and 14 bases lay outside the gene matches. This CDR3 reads CASSRRANRGLTEAFF. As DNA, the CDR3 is TGTGCCAGCAGCCGGAGGGCGAACAGGGGCTTGACTGAAGCTTTCTTT.

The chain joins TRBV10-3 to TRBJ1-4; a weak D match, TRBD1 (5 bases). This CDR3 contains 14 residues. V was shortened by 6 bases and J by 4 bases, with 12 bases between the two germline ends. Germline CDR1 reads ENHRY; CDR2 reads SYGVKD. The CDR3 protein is CAIRADGGNEKLFF. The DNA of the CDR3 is TGTGCCATCAGAGCCGACGGGGGTAATGAAAAACTGTTTTTT.

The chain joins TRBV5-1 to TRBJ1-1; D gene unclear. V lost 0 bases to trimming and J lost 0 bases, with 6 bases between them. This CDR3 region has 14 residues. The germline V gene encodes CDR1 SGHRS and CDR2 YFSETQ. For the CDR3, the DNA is TGCGCCAGCAGCTTGGACAGTATGAACACTGAAGCTTTCTTT. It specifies CASSLDSMNTEAFF. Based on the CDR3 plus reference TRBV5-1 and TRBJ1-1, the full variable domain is KAGVTQTPRYLIKTRGQQVTLSCSPISGHRSVSWYQQTPGQGLQFLFEYFSETQRNKGNFPGRFSGRQFSNSRSEMNVSTLELGDSALYLCASSLDSMNTEAFFGQGTRLTVV.

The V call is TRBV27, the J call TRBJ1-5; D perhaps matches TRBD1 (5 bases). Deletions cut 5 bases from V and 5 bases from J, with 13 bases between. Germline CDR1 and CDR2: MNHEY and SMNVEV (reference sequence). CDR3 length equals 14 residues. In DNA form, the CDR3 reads TGTGCCAGCAGTCTCGGGGGTCCCGATCAGCCCCAGCATTTT. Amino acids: CASSLGGPDQPQHF.

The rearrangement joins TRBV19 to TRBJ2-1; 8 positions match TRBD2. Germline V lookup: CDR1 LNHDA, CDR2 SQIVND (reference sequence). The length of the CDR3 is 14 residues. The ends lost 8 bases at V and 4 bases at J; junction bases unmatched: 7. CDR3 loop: CASGSGDGYNEQFF. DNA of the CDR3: TGTGCCAGTGGTAGCGGGGATGGGTACAATGAGCAGTTCTTC.

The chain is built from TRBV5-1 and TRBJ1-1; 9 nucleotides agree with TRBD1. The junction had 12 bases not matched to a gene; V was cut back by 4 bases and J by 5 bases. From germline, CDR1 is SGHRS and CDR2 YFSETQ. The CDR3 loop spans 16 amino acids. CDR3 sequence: CASSGTGPTTHTEAFF. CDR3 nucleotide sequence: TGCGCCAGCAGCGGGACAGGGCCGACAACCCATACTGAAGCTTTCTTT.